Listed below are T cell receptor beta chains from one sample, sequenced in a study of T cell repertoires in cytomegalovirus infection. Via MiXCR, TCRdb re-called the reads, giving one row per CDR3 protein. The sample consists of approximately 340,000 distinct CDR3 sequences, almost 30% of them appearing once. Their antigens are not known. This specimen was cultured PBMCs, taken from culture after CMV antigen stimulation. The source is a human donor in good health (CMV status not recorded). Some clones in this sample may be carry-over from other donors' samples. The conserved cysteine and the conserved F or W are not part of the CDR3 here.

cdr3_aa: ASSYSRLAGSSYEQY
j_call: TRBJ2-7
v_call: TRBV6-5

cdr3_aa: ASRLSPNTEAF
j_call: TRBJ1-1
v_call: TRBV7-3

cdr3_aa: SADGGMGYGYT
j_call: TRBJ1-2
v_call: TRBV20-1

cdr3_aa: ASVPGQLFYEQY
j_call: TRBJ2-7
v_call: TRBV6-1

cdr3_aa: APGPGVLTDTQY
j_call: TRBJ2-3
v_call: TRBV2

cdr3_aa: ASSPLGGRPEETQY
j_call: TRBJ2-5
v_call: TRBV7-7

cdr3_aa: ASSSPSTRGGFYEQY
j_call: TRBJ2-7
v_call: TRBV28

cdr3_aa: ASSARVGSTDTQY
j_call: TRBJ2-3
v_call: TRBV7-9

cdr3_aa: ASSFGTSGGEQF
j_call: TRBJ2-1
v_call: TRBV7-2

cdr3_aa: ASREGTNEKLF
j_call: TRBJ1-4
v_call: TRBV19

cdr3_aa: ASSHFRRGNEQF
j_call: TRBJ2-1
v_call: TRBV23-1

cdr3_aa: ASSAQGLGYSPLH
j_call: TRBJ1-6
v_call: TRBV7-3

cdr3_aa: ASRIRSGLNTDTQY
j_call: TRBJ2-3
v_call: TRBV27

cdr3_aa: ASRGDSWSTDTQY
j_call: TRBJ2-3
v_call: TRBV7-8

cdr3_aa: ATMRRETQY
j_call: TRBJ2-5
v_call: TRBV10-3

cdr3_aa: ASTLQGAEDTQY
j_call: TRBJ2-3
v_call: TRBV6-5

cdr3_aa: ASRLTGTGIIGGELF
j_call: TRBJ2-2
v_call: TRBV7-2

cdr3_aa: ASGLVGGDQPQH
j_call: TRBJ1-5
v_call: TRBV12-5

cdr3_aa: ASKVRRTEGIGGYT
j_call: TRBJ1-2
v_call: TRBV2

cdr3_aa: ASSIGSAGVKSPLH
j_call: TRBJ1-6
v_call: TRBV19

cdr3_aa: ASSVDRGGGDTEAF
j_call: TRBJ1-1
v_call: TRBV7-9

cdr3_aa: ASSLTYRSLKPQH
j_call: TRBJ1-5
v_call: TRBV19

cdr3_aa: ASSFGANYGYT
j_call: TRBJ1-2
v_call: TRBV6-5

cdr3_aa: ASSIGPGGNQPQH
j_call: TRBJ1-5
v_call: TRBV19

cdr3_aa: ASSQYHPPQEGYT
j_call: TRBJ1-2
v_call: TRBV7-9

cdr3_aa: ASSRPPTGTEAF
j_call: TRBJ1-1
v_call: TRBV4-2

cdr3_aa: ASSQDLAHHY
j_call: TRBJ2-3
v_call: TRBV4-1